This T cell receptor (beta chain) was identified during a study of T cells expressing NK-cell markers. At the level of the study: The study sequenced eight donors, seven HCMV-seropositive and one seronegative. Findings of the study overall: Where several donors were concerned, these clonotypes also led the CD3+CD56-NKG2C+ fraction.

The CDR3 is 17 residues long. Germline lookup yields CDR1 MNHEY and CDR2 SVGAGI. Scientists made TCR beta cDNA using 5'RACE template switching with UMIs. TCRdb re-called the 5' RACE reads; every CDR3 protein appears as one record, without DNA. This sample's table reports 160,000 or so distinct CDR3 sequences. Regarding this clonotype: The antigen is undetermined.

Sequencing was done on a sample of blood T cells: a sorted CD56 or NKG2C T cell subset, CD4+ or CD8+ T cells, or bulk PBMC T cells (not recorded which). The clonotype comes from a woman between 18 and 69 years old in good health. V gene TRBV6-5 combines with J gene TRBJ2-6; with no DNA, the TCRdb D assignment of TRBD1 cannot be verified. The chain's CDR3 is CASIWGQGSSGANVLTF.